What follows are 27 T cell receptor beta chains derived from one specimen sequenced in a study of blood T cell repertoires in COVID-19. Some clones are missing from TCRdb's copy, which holds only in-frame ones; the method was immunoSEQ multiplex PCR. The sample has around 30,000 clones, 75% to 80% seen once; the top ten hold around 15%. Source material: peripheral blood. These receptors were collected from a human donor in a cohort sampled during active COVID-19.

V and J are TRBV10-2 and TRBJ1-2; D not certain. Germline V gives CDR1 WSHSY, CDR2 SAAADI. The V and J ends lost 10 bases and 2 bases respectively, with 11 bases between them. This CDR3 has 12 amino acids. The CDR3 here is CATETGNYGYTF. DNA for the CDR3: TGCGCCACCGAGACTGGGAACTATGGCTACACCTTC.

This chain connects TRBV9 to TRBJ2-3; 7 nucleotides agree with TRBD2. The CDR3 is made up of 18 amino acids. Germline V gene lookup returns CDR1 SGDLS and CDR2 YYNGEE. The junction had 15 bases not matched to a gene; V was cut back by 0 bases and J by 5 bases. Here the CDR3 reads CASSVGSGSGIGKDTQYF. In nucleotides, the CDR3 is TGTGCCAGCAGCGTAGGGAGTGGGAGCGGGATAGGGAAAGATACGCAGTATTTT. The whole variable domain, remainder taken from reference TRBV9 and TRBJ2-3, is DSGVTQTPKHLITATGQRVTLRCSPRSGDLSVYWYQQSLDQGLQFLIQYYNGEERAKGNILERFSAQQFPDLHSELNLSSLELGDSALYFCASSVGSGSGIGKDTQYFGPGTRLTVL.

V and J are TRBV7-2 and TRBJ2-1; tentative D call: TRBD2 (6 bases). CDR3 length: 15 residues. Between the trimmed V and J ends, which lost 4 bases and 8 bases, there was a span of 18 bases. Germline V lookup: CDR1 SGHTA, CDR2 FQGNSA. This chain's CDR3 is CASSSKGPSVYEQFF. As DNA, the CDR3 is TGTGCCAGCAGCTCCAAGGGGCCTAGCGTGTATGAGCAGTTCTTC.

This clone showed up just a few times. In nucleotides, the CDR3 is TGTGCCAGCAGTGAAGAGCGGGGGATATATTTT. It specifies CASSEERGIYF. This rearrangement joins TRBV2 to TRBJ1-3; a weak D match, TRBD1 (5 bases). The CDR3 length is 11 residues. The V gene's germline CDR1 is SNHLY and CDR2 FYNNEI. Trimming removed 1 base from V and 13 bases from J, with 8 bases in between.

Concerning this clone itself: This sample includes further DNA sequences coding for the same CDR3. The rearrangement joins TRBV18 to TRBJ1-1; TRBD1 might be the D (6 bases). Germline lookup yields CDR1 KGHSH and CDR2 LQKENI. With 3 bases removed from V and 2 bases from J, the gap between germline ends came to 10 bases. The CDR3 has 14 amino acids. The CDR3 is CASSPRTENTEAFF. CDR3 bases: TGTGCCAGCTCACCCCGGACAGAAAACACTGAAGCTTTCTTT. The full variable domain, completed using reference TRBV18 and TRBJ1-1, is NAGVMQNPRHLVRRRGQEARLRCSPMKGHSHVYWYRQLPEEGLKFMVYLQKENIIDESGMPKERFSAEFPKEGPSILRIQQVVRGDSAAYFCASSPRTENTEAFFGQGTRLTVV.

The chain is built from TRBV6-2 or TRBV6-3 and TRBJ2-1; 15 bases map to TRBD2. CDR3 length equals 19 residues. Trimming took 2 bases from V and 5 from J; bases not matched to a gene: 10. CDR1 and CDR2 from the germline V gene are MNHEY and SVGEGT. CDR3 sequence: CASSYVGGLAGGRDNEQFF. In DNA form, the CDR3 reads TGTGCCAGCAGTTACGTTGGGGGACTAGCGGGAGGAAGGGACAATGAGCAGTTCTTC.

The chain recombines TRBV5-1 with TRBJ2-3; 8 positions match TRBD2. Germline values: CDR1 SGHRS, CDR2 YFSETQ. CDR3 length: 15 amino acids. After removal of 3 bases from V and 3 bases from J, the junction contained 6 bases not matched to a gene. Here the CDR3 DNA reads TGCGCCAGCAGCTACCAGCGGGGGCCGACAGATACGCAGTATTTT. This translates into CASSYQRGPTDTQYF. Together with reference TRBV5-1 and TRBJ2-3, the CDR3 gives the full variable domain: KAGVTQTPRYLIKTRGQQVTLSCSPISGHRSVSWYQQTPGQGLQFLFEYFSETQRNKGNFPGRFSGRQFSNSRSEMNVSTLELGDSALYLCASSYQRGPTDTQYFGPGTRLTVL.

The chain employs TRBV12-3 or TRBV12-4 and TRBJ1-2; D is ambiguous. This CDR3 has 13 amino acids. V shed 5 bases and J shed 2 bases, with 9 bases lying between them. The CDR3 DNA follows: TGTGCCAGCAGTCCATCCCCAAACTATGGCTACACCTTC. Protein: CASSPSPNYGYTF.

The chain has TRBV29-1 and TRBJ2-7; a possible D gene is TRBD1 (6 bases). V lost 6 bases to trimming and J lost 0 bases, with 9 bases between them. Germline lookup yields CDR1 SQVTM and CDR2 ANQGSEA. CDR3 size: 12 residues. The DNA for the CDR3 is TGCAGCGTCAGGACAGACTCCTACGAGCAGTACTTC. Its translation is CSVRTDSYEQYF.

This clone has more than one count but fewer than ten. The CDR3 here is CASSPIRGGTGGETDTQYF. DNA of the CDR3: TGTGCCAGCTCACCGATCCGCGGGGGGACAGGGGGCGAAACAGATACGCAGTATTTT. V and J are TRBV18 and TRBJ2-3; TRBD1 matches at 12 bases. Germline V CDR1 and CDR2: KGHSH, LQKENI. The length of the CDR3 is 19 residues. V dropped 3 bases and J dropped 3; count of bases not matched to a gene: 13.

The chain couples TRBV2 to TRBJ2-1, with 11 bases that match TRBD1. The CDR3 extends over 14 amino acids. Germline CDR1 is SNHLY and CDR2 is FYNNEI. J was trimmed by 8 bases and V by 7 bases; bases with no gene match: 7. The CDR3 spells CASTRDRGFDEQFF. The CDR3 DNA follows: TGTGCCAGCACTAGGGACAGGGGGTTCGATGAGCAGTTCTTC.

The V call is TRBV10-3, the J call TRBJ2-7, with TRBD2 identical over 13 bases. V shed 3 bases and J 4 bases; nucleotides not matched to a gene: 9. This CDR3 is 17 amino acids long. CDR1 and CDR2 from the germline V gene are ENHRY and SYGVKD. The CDR3 loop is CAISDHRRLAGGYEQYF. CDR3 DNA: TGTGCCATCAGTGATCATCGCCGACTAGCGGGAGGTTACGAGCAGTACTTC.

CDR3 sequence (DNA): TGTGCCATCAGTGAGTCAGGAGGTCCGTTGGAGCAGTTCTTC. Translated: CAISESGGPLEQFF. This chain uses TRBV10-3 with TRBJ2-1; D might be TRBD2 (5 bases). Germline V gene lookup returns CDR1 ENHRY and CDR2 SYGVKD. This CDR3 spans 14 amino acids. Trimming stripped 0 bases from V and 10 bases from J, with 13 bases between.

This clone has only a few counts. The rearrangement links TRBV20-1 to TRBJ1-5; the match to TRBD1 covers 9 bases. Unmatched junction bases numbered 10, after V lost 3 bases and J lost 7 bases. Germline CDR1 is DFQATT and CDR2 is SNEGSKA (reference sequence). CDR3 length: 15 amino acids. CDR3: CSASQPGQGKQPQHF. The CDR3 DNA reads as TGCAGTGCTAGTCAACCGGGACAGGGTAAACAGCCCCAGCATTTT.

This clone was seen more than once but under ten times. This CDR3 reads CASRIGVGQPQHF. The CDR3 region has the DNA TGTGCCAGCAGAATCGGGGTGGGTCAGCCCCAGCATTTT. The chain joins TRBV6-6 to TRBJ1-5, with D uncertain. The CDR3 spans 13 residues. Per germline, CDR1 MNHNY and CDR2 SVGAGI (reference sequence). V was trimmed by 6 bases and J by 6 bases, leaving 12 bases between them.

The chain combines TRBV7-9 with TRBJ1-2; perhaps TRBD1 as D (5 bases). V lost 4 bases and J lost 7, with 10 bases in between. The CDR3 has 12 amino acids. Germline V lookup: CDR1 SEHNR, CDR2 FQNEAQ (reference sequence). The CDR3 coding sequence is TGTGCCAGCAGCTCGGACAATAGTGGCTACACCTTC. This codes for CASSSDNSGYTF.

The chain couples TRBV24-1 to TRBJ2-2; 7 bases align to TRBD2. CDR1 and CDR2 (germline): KGHDR, SFDVKD. Losses at the gene ends were 6 bases for V and 6 bases for J; bases not matched to a gene: 12. The CDR3 has 16 residues. The DNA for the CDR3 is TGTGCCACCAGTCCTGCGGGGGTCGCGGGGTCCGGGGAGCTGTTTTTT. Translating gives CATSPAGVAGSGELFF.

The chain's CDR3 is CAISESAGVTGYEQYF. The CDR3 region has the DNA TGTGCCATCAGTGAATCGGCGGGAGTCACGGGGTACGAGCAGTACTTC. The rearrangement links TRBV10-3 to TRBJ2-7; 7 positions match TRBD2. The germline gives CDR1 ENHRY, CDR2 SYGVKD. The J segment lost 4 bases and the V segment lost 3 bases, leaving 12 bases of the junction unmatched. CDR3 length equals 16 residues.

The chain recombines TRBV7-6 with TRBJ2-4; TRBD2 matches at 16 bases. Germline assignment: CDR1 SGHVS and CDR2 FNYEAQ. V shed 1 base, J shed 0 bases, and the junction held 12 bases outside the gene matches. There are 22 residues in the CDR3. CDR3 sequence (DNA): TGTGCCAGCAGCTTAGGGGGACTAGCGGGAGGGCGCATGGGCCTAGCCAAAAACATTCAGTACTTC. This encodes CASSLGGLAGGRMGLAKNIQYF.

The chain combines TRBV5-6 with TRBJ2-7, with TRBD2 matching over 7 bases. The V gene's germline CDR1 is SGHDT and CDR2 YYEEEE. This CDR3 is built from 14 residues. V lost 0 bases, J lost 7 bases, and 7 bases stayed unmatched. CDR3 nucleotide sequence: TGTGCCAGCAGCTTGGGACTAGCAGCACGGGAGCAGTACTTC. It encodes CASSLGLAAREQYF.

The chain carries TRBV4-1 and TRBJ1-1, with TRBD1 matching 8 bases. This CDR3 spans 16 amino acids. Germline lookup yields CDR1 MGHRA and CDR2 YSYEKL. V lost 0 bases to trimming and J lost 1 base; unmatched junction nucleotides: 4. The chain's CDR3 is CASSQDAGQANTEAFF. CDR3 DNA: TGCGCCAGCAGCCAAGATGCGGGACAGGCGAACACTGAAGCTTTCTTT.

The CDR3 reads CASSLAASGRVGNEQFF. CDR3 coding DNA: TGTGCCAGCAGCTTAGCGGCTAGCGGGAGGGTTGGTAATGAGCAGTTCTTC. The chain has TRBV7-9 and TRBJ2-1, with 12 bases aligning to TRBD2. The CDR3 covers 17 residues. The J segment lost 7 bases and the V segment lost 0 bases, leaving 7 bases of the junction unmatched. The V gene's germline CDR1 is SEHNR and CDR2 FQNEAQ (reference sequence).

This clone was detected only a few times. The genes are TRBV6-4 and TRBJ1-1; 11 positions match TRBD1. J was trimmed by 5 bases and V by 6 bases; bases with no gene match: 8. The CDR3 runs 15 residues. Germline assignment: CDR1 MRHNA and CDR2 SNTAGT. The CDR3 loop is CASSTDRGRRTEAFF. The DNA of the CDR3 is TGTGCCAGCAGCACGGACAGGGGGCGACGAACTGAAGCTTTCTTT.

This chain joins TRBV5-8 and TRBJ2-7; 7 bases fit TRBD1. The CDR3 covers 14 residues. Germline values: CDR1 SGHTS, CDR2 YDEGEE. V shed 3 bases and J 6 bases; nucleotides not matched to a gene: 9. The CDR3 loop reads CASSWYRGSGEQYF. The CDR3 DNA sequence: TGTGCCAGCAGCTGGTACAGGGGAAGCGGCGAGCAGTACTTC. Complete variable domain (other parts from reference TRBV5-8 and TRBJ2-7): EAGVTQSPTHLIKTRGQQATLRCSPISGHTSVYWYQQALGLGLQFLLWYDEGEERNRGNFPPRFSGRQFPNYSSELNVNALELEDSALYLCASSWYRGSGEQYFGPGTRLTVT.

In DNA, the CDR3 is TGTGCTAGTGGTTTGACAGGCAATCAGCCCCAGCATTTT. Its protein is CASGLTGNQPQHF. V gene TRBV12-5 combines with J gene TRBJ1-5; unclear D gene. Germline V CDR1 and CDR2: LGHNT, FRNRAP. Trimming shortened V by 2 bases and J by 2 bases, and 4 bases separated the two germline ends. The CDR3 covers 13 residues.

The chain has TRBV28 and TRBJ1-5, with D tentatively TRBD1 (5 bases). The V end was cut by 2 bases, the J end by 0 bases, with 11 bases between. The CDR3 totals 16 residues. Germline V gene sequence: CDR1 MDHEN, CDR2 SYDVKM. The CDR3 sequence: CASSLGSGHSNQPQHF. The CDR3 DNA reads TGTGCCAGCAGTTTAGGTTCAGGGCATAGCAATCAGCCCCAGCATTTT.

The genes are TRBV6-5 and TRBJ1-1; possibly TRBD1 for D (6 bases). Trimming took 4 bases from V and 4 from J, leaving 10 bases between them. The CDR3 contains 13 residues. Germline lookup yields CDR1 MNHEY and CDR2 SVGAGI. In DNA, the CDR3 is TGTGCCAGCAGTTTGTCAGGGGCCACTGAAGCTTTCTTT. This codes for CASSLSGATEAFF.